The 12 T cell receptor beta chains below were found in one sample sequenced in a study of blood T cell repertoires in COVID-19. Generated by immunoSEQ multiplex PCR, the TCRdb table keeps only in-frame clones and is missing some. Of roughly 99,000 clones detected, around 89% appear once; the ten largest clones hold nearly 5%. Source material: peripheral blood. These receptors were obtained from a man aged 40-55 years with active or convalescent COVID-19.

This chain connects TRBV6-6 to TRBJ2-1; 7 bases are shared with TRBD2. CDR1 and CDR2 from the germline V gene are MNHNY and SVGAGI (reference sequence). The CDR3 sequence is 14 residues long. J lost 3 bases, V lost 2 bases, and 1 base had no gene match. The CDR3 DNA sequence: TGTGCCAGCAGTTACGCTAGCGGCTACAATGAGCAGTTCTTC. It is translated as CASSYASGYNEQFF.

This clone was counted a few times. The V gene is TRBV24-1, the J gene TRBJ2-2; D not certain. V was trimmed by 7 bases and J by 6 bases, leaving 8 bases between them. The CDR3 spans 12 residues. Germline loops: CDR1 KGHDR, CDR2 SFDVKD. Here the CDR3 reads CATSRVAGELFF. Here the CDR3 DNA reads TGTGCCACCAGCCGGGTGGCCGGGGAGCTGTTTTTT.

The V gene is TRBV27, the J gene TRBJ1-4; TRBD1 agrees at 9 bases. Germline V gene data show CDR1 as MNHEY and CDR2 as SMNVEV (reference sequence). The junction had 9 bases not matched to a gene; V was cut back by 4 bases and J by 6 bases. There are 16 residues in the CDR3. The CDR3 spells CASSSNNRGRDEKLFF. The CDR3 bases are TGTGCCAGCAGTTCAAACAACAGGGGGCGGGATGAAAAACTGTTTTTT. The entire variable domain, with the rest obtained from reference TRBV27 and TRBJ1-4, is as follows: EAQVTQNPRYLITVTGKKLTVTCSQNMNHEYMSWYRQDPGLGLRQIYYSMNVEVTDKGDVPEGYKVSRKEKRNFPLILESPSPNQTSLYFCASSSNNRGRDEKLFFGSGTQLSVL.

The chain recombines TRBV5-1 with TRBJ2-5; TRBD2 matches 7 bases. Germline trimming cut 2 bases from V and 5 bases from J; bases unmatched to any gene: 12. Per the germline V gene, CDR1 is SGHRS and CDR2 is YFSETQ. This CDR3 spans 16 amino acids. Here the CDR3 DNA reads TGCGCCAGCAGCTTATCCGGGAGCGGGACTTCTGAGACCCAGTACTTC. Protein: CASSLSGSGTSETQYF.

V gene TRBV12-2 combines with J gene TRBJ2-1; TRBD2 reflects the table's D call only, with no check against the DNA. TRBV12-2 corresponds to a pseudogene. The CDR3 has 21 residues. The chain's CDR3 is CASRLYVGTLTSLSSYNEQFF. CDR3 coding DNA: TGTGCAAGTCGCTTATATGTTGGCACCTTGACTAGTCTTAGCTCCTACAATGAGCAGTTCTTC.

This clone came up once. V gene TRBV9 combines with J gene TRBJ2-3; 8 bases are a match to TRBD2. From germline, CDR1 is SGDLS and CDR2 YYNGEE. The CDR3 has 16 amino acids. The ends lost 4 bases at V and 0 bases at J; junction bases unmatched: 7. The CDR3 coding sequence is TGTGCCAGCAGCTCGGCGGGACTAGAGAGCACAGATACGCAGTATTTT. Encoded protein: CASSSAGLESTDTQYF.

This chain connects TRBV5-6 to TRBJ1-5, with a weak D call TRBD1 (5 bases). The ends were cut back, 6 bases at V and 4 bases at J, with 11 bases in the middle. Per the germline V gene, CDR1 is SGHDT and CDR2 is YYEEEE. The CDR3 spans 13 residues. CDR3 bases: TGTGCCAGCACCCTGGGGGGTAATCAGCCCCAGCATTTT. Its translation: CASTLGGNQPQHF.

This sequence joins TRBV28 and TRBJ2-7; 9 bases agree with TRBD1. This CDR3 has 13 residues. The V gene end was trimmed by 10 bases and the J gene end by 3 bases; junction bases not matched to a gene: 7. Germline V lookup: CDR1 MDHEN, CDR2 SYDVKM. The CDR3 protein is CATYRDRVYEQYF. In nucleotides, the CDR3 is TGTGCCACCTACCGGGACAGGGTCTACGAGCAGTACTTC.

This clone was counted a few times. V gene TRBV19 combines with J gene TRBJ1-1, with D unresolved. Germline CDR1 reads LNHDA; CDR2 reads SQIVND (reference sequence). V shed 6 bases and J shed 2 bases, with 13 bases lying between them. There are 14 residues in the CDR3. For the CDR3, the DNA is TGTGCCAGTAGAATATCTCGTACAAACACTGAAGCTTTCTTT. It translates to CASRISRTNTEAFF.

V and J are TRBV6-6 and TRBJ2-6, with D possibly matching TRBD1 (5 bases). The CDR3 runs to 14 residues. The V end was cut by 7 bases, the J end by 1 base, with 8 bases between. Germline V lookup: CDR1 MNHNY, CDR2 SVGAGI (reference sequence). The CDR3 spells CASTPGSGANVLTF. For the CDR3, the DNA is TGTGCCAGCACTCCAGGGTCTGGGGCCAACGTCCTGACTTTC.

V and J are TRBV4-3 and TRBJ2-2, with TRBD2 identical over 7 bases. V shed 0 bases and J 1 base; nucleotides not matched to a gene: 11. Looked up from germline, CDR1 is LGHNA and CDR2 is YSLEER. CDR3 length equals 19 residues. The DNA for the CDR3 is TGCGCCAGCAGCCAAGAGCCCTCCGTAGCGGGTAGGAACACCGGGGAGCTGTTTTTT. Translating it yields CASSQEPSVAGRNTGELFF.

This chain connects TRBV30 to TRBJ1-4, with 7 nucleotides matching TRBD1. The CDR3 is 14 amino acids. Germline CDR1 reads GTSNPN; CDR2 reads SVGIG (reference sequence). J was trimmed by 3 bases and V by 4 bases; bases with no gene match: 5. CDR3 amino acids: CAWTRQGANEKLFF. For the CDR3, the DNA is TGTGCCTGGACGAGACAGGGAGCTAATGAAAAACTGTTTTTT. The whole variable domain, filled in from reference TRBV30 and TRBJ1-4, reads SQTIHQWPATLVQPVGSPLSLECTVEGTSNPNLYWYRQAAGRGLQLLFYSVGIGQISSEVPQNLSASRPQDRQFILSSKKLLLSDSGFYLCAWTRQGANEKLFFGSGTQLSVL.